This TCR beta chain appears in the sequencing data of a study of T cells in Graves' hyperthyroidism and ophthalmopathy. Findings and caveats of the study: Most clonotypes expanded in the thyroid (above 0.001) were also present in blood. The authors' 13 V-J model separated ophthalmopathy from stable hyperthyroidism.

The CDR3 has 15 amino acids. Per the germline V gene, CDR1 is SQVTM and CDR2 is ANQGSEA. With V trimmed by 8 bases and J by 5 bases, 14 bases remained unmatched. Amplification of TCR beta CDR3 regions used RNA as the template. HTBI primers were used for first-round RT-PCR of the TCR CDR3. TCRdb reanalysed the multiplex PCR reads using MiXCR and keeps one entry per CDR3 protein. The data contain a few hundred thousand distinct CDR3 sequences, approximately 44% of them seen just once; the ten biggest clones take up about 7.8%. Researchers defined stable Graves' hyperthyroidism as no ophthalmopathy progression within 18 months. This clonotype was counted at least ten times. No antigen is known for it.

The J gene is TRBJ1-2, the V gene TRBV29-1, with TRBD1 matching over 10 bases. The sample taken for sequencing was peripheral blood or thyroid tissue (not recorded which). The clonotype comes from a woman aged 18-29 years with Graves' hyperthyroidism. The CDR3 loop reads CSSYRSGTGDYGYTF. CDR3 DNA sequence: TGCAGCAGCTACCGTTCCGGGACAGGGGATTATGGCTACACCTTC.